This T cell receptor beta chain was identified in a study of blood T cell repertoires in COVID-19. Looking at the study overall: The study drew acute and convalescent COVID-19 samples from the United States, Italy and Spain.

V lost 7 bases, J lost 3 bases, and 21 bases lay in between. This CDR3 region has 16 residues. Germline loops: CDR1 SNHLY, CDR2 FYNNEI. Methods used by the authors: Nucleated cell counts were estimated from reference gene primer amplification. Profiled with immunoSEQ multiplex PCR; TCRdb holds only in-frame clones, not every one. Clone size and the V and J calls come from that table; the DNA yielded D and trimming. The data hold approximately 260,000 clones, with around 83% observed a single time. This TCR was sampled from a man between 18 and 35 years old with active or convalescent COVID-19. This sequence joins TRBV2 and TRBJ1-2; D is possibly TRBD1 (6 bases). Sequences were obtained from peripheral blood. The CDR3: CASIAETGIRDYGYTF. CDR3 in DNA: TGTGCCAGCATAGCCGAAACAGGGATTCGGGACTATGGCTACACCTTC.